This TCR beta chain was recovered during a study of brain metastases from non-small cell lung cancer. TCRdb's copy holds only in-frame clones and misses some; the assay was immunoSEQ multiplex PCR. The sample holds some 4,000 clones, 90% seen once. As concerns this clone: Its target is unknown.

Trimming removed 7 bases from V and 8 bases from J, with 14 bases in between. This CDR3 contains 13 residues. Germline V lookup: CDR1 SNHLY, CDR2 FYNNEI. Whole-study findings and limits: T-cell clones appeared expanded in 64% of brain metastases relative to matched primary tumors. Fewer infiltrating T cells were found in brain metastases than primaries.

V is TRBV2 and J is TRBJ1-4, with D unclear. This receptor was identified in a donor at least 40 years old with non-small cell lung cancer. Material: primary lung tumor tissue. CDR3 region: CASNVYGGEKLFF. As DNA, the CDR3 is TGTGCCAGCAATGTTTATGGTGGGGAAAAACTGTTTTTT.